This passage covers 21 T cell receptor beta chains from one sample sequenced in a study of T cell repertoires in cytomegalovirus infection. Their antigens are not known. TCRdb called the reads again in MiXCR, with one record for every CDR3 protein. The sample yields roughly 90,000 distinct CDR3 sequences, approximately 32% seen once. This specimen consisted of CD8+ T cells from cultured PBMCs, obtained from culture after CMV antigen stimulation. The receptor set was obtained from a human donor in good health (CMV status not recorded). Some clones in this sample may be carry-over from other donors' samples.

This clonotype appeared many times. The chain is built from TRBV19 and TRBJ2-2; D is undetermined. The CDR3 is made up of 14 amino acids. Germline V gene lookup returns CDR1 LNHDA and CDR2 SQIVND (reference sequence). The ends were cut back, 5 bases at V and 2 bases at J, with 9 bases in the middle. CDR3 coding DNA: TGTGCCAGTAGTGGACCGAAAAACACCGGGGAGCTGTTTTTT. As protein: CASSGPKNTGELFF. The full variable domain, its missing parts supplied by reference TRBV19 and TRBJ2-2, is DGGITQSPKYLFRKEGQNVTLSCEQNLNHDAMYWYRQDPGQGLRLIYYSQIVNDFQKGDIAEGYSVSREKKESFPLTVTSAQKNPTAFYLCASSGPKNTGELFFGEGSRLTVL.

This clonotype is categorized as medium-sized (0.01 to 0.1%). The chain carries TRBV7-9 and TRBJ1-1; no reliable D call. The CDR3 contains 12 residues. Trimming took 5 bases from V and 2 from J, leaving 6 bases between them. The germline gives CDR1 SEHNR, CDR2 FQNEAQ (reference sequence). This chain's CDR3 is CASSLINTEAFF. CDR3 nucleotides: TGTGCCAGCAGCCTCATAAACACTGAAGCTTTCTTT. The full variable domain, rest sourced from reference TRBV7-9 and TRBJ1-1, is DTGVSQNPRHKITKRGQNVTFRCDPISEHNRLYWYRQTLGQGPEFLTYFQNEAQLEKSRLLSDRFSAERPKGSFSTLEIQRTEQGDSAMYLCASSLINTEAFFGQGTRLTVV.

This clonotype came up many times. The V call is TRBV6-5, the J call TRBJ2-1; 7 nucleotides line up with TRBD2. In germline, CDR1 is MNHEY, CDR2 SVGAGI. The CDR3 loop spans 15 amino acids. J was trimmed by 4 bases and V by 0 bases; bases with no gene match: 3. CDR3 in amino acids: CASSYSAGLYNEQFF. CDR3 coding DNA: TGTGCCAGCAGTTACTCAGCGGGGTTGTACAATGAGCAGTTCTTC.

This clonotype has more than one count but fewer than ten. The V gene is TRBV7-8, the J gene TRBJ2-1; the match to TRBD2 covers 7 bases. Germline V lookup: CDR1 SGHVS, CDR2 FQNEAQ. The V and J ends lost 7 bases and 4 bases, in that order; junction bases with no gene match: 10. There are 15 residues in the CDR3. The CDR3 is CASTEHQGGYNEQFF. The DNA for the CDR3 is TGTGCCAGCACCGAACACCAGGGAGGGTACAATGAGCAGTTCTTC.

The V and J genes are TRBV29-1 and TRBJ2-7; D is ambiguous. CDR1 SQVTM and CDR2 ANQGSEA come from the germline V gene. The CDR3 contains 15 residues. The germline V and J ends were trimmed by 2 bases and 4 bases, with 18 bases remaining between them. The CDR3 region has the DNA TGCAGCGTTGAAACCCCGGGCCCTACCCCTTACGAGCAGTACTTC. Amino acid sequence: CSVETPGPTPYEQYF.

The chain has TRBV7-8 and TRBJ1-1; the match to TRBD1 covers 8 bases. Germline trimming cut 4 bases from V and 1 base from J; bases unmatched to any gene: 2. CDR3 size: 14 residues. The germline gives CDR1 SGHVS, CDR2 FQNEAQ. CDR3 nucleotides: TGTGCCAGCAGCTGGGGGACAGGGAACACTGAAGCTTTCTTT. Its protein is CASSWGTGNTEAFF. Full variable domain (remainder filled in from reference TRBV7-8 and TRBJ1-1): GAGVSQSPRYKVAKRGQDVALRCDPISGHVSLFWYQQALGQGPEFLTYFQNEAQLDKSGLPSDRFFAERPEGSVSTLKIQRTQQEDSAVYLCASSWGTGNTEAFFGQGTRLTVV.

This clonotype was picked up a small number of times. The chain employs TRBV7-9 and TRBJ2-1, with 7 bases lining up with TRBD2. The J segment lost 5 bases and the V segment lost 5 bases, leaving 9 bases of the junction unmatched. The germline CDR1 and CDR2 sequences are SEHNR and FQNEAQ (reference sequence). CDR3 length: 15 residues. CDR3 in DNA: TGTGCCAGCAGCCCACGGGACTACCCTAACAATGAGCAGTTCTTC. Translated, it gives CASSPRDYPNNEQFF. Full variable domain (outside the CDR3, taken from reference TRBV7-9 and TRBJ2-1): DTGVSQNPRHKITKRGQNVTFRCDPISEHNRLYWYRQTLGQGPEFLTYFQNEAQLEKSRLLSDRFSAERPKGSFSTLEIQRTEQGDSAMYLCASSPRDYPNNEQFFGPGTRLTVL.

The CDR3 loop is CASSLKRNYEQYF. The CDR3 DNA is TGTGCCAGCAGCTTAAAACGGAACTACGAGCAGTACTTC. The chain joins TRBV7-6 to TRBJ2-7; D not resolved. The CDR3 extends over 13 amino acids. Germline loops: CDR1 SGHVS, CDR2 FNYEAQ. Trimming pared 2 bases from V and 3 bases from J, leaving 8 bases between.

The gene calls are TRBV27 and TRBJ1-4, with D maybe TRBD1 (6 bases). CDR3 size: 18 residues. Germline V CDR1 and CDR2: MNHEY, SMNVEV (reference sequence). V lost 8 bases and J 0 bases, leaving 22 bases between the germline ends. The CDR3 sequence: CASPNYRVLGATNEKLFF. CDR3 coding DNA: TGTGCCAGCCCCAATTACAGGGTCTTAGGTGCAACTAATGAAAAACTGTTTTTT.

This clonotype was observed a handful of times. In DNA, the CDR3 is TGTGCCAGCAGCGAAGGGACTGGCTACAATGAGCAGTTCTTC. Translation gives CASSEGTGYNEQFF. The chain carries TRBV9 and TRBJ2-1, with a tentative D call TRBD2 (6 bases). The CDR3 has 14 amino acids. Germline V lookup: CDR1 SGDLS, CDR2 YYNGEE. Trimming stripped 3 bases from V and 3 bases from J, with 10 bases between.

This clonotype was found a few times. V gene TRBV11-2 combines with J gene TRBJ2-2, with unresolved D. There are 15 residues in the CDR3. Trimming stripped 0 bases from V and 3 bases from J, with 8 bases between. The germline V gene encodes CDR1 SGHAT and CDR2 FQNNGV. CDR3 bases: TGTGCCAGCAGCTTAGATGCTCGGTACACCGGGGAGCTGTTTTTT. It specifies CASSLDARYTGELFF.

V and J are TRBV9 and TRBJ1-2; 7 bases agree with TRBD1. CDR1 is SGDLS, CDR2 YYNGEE, per germline. The CDR3 sequence is 16 residues long. V gave up 4 bases and J gave up 1 base; unmatched junction bases: 10. The CDR3 nucleotides read TGTGCCAGCAGCTTTTCTACTCGACAGGGTAACTATGGCTACACCTTC. This codes for CASSFSTRQGNYGYTF.

This clonotype occurred a few times. This sequence joins TRBV12-3 or TRBV12-4 and TRBJ2-1, with 7 nucleotides matching TRBD2. The CDR3 sequence is 13 residues long. V shed 6 bases, J shed 10 bases, and the junction held 9 bases outside the gene matches. The CDR3 spells CASSPVMGGEQFF. CDR3 in DNA: TGTGCCAGCAGCCCTGTGATGGGGGGGGAGCAGTTCTTC.

This chain links TRBV7-8 with TRBJ1-4; D is ambiguous. Germline lookup yields CDR1 SGHVS and CDR2 FQNEAQ. V dropped 5 bases and J dropped 2 bases, with 24 bases sitting between them. This CDR3 comprises 19 residues. CDR3 sequence: CASSPKPPTATWTNEKLFF. The CDR3 DNA reads TGTGCCAGCAGCCCAAAACCACCTACAGCGACTTGGACTAATGAAAAACTGTTTTTT. The entire variable domain, with the rest obtained from reference TRBV7-8 and TRBJ1-4, is as follows: GAGVSQSPRYKVAKRGQDVALRCDPISGHVSLFWYQQALGQGPEFLTYFQNEAQLDKSGLPSDRFFAERPEGSVSTLKIQRTQQEDSAVYLCASSPKPPTATWTNEKLFFGSGTQLSVL.

The rearrangement uses TRBV12-3 or TRBV12-4 and TRBJ1-1, with no clear D. Trimming took 7 bases from V and 4 from J, leaving 10 bases between them. The CDR3 runs to 12 residues. The CDR3 region is CASILEGTEAFF. CDR3 nucleotides: TGTGCCAGCATCTTAGAGGGCACTGAAGCTTTCTTT.

This rearrangement joins TRBV25-1 to TRBJ1-1; possible D gene TRBD1, 5 bases. The CDR3 is 16 residues long. Germline V lookup: CDR1 MGHDK, CDR2 SYGVNS. Trimming removed 8 bases at V and 1 base at J, with 20 bases between. CDR3 in amino acids: CASSSPTGTRNTEAFF. The CDR3 DNA is TGTGCCAGCTCGTCCCCTACCGGGACCAGGAACACTGAAGCTTTCTTT.

This clonotype turned up a few times. V usage is TRBV28 and J usage is TRBJ2-1; 9 bases align to TRBD2. The CDR3 length is 15 residues. Losses at the gene ends were 3 bases for V and 4 bases for J; bases not matched to a gene: 4. Per germline, CDR1 MDHEN and CDR2 SYDVKM. The CDR3 reads CASSFRGGEYNEQFF. The DNA of the CDR3 is TGTGCCAGCAGTTTCCGCGGGGGGGAATACAATGAGCAGTTCTTC.

This clonotype was counted many times. The chain is built from TRBV28 and TRBJ1-5; no definite D call. The germline V gene encodes CDR1 MDHEN and CDR2 SYDVKM. V was clipped by 1 base and J by 2 bases, with 12 bases between them. The CDR3 totals 16 residues. This CDR3 reads CASSLSPPGGNQPQHF. For the CDR3, the DNA is TGTGCCAGCAGTTTATCCCCTCCGGGCGGCAATCAGCCCCAGCATTTT.

The chain uses TRBV27 and TRBJ2-5, with 15 positions matching TRBD2. The length of the CDR3 is 18 residues. The J segment lost 5 bases and the V segment lost 6 bases, leaving 13 bases of the junction unmatched. In germline, CDR1 is MNHEY, CDR2 SMNVEV (reference sequence). The CDR3 coding sequence is TGTGCCAGCAGCCTGTGGACTAGCGGGGGGGCAATCCCGGAGACCCAGTACTTC. Amino acid sequence: CASSLWTSGGAIPETQYF.

This clonotype was counted many times. This rearrangement joins TRBV7-6 to TRBJ2-5; tentative D call: TRBD1 (5 bases). Looked up from germline, CDR1 is SGHVS and CDR2 is FNYEAQ. CDR3 length equals 15 residues. V was cut by 5 bases and J by 5 bases, with 18 bases left in between. CDR3 protein: CASSASFGALETQYF. The CDR3, as DNA: TGTGCCAGCAGCGCGTCGTTTGGGGCCCTGGAGACCCAGTACTTC.

This clonotype was seen more than once but under ten times. V is TRBV27 and J is TRBJ1-2; 9 nucleotides agree with TRBD1. Germline assignment: CDR1 MNHEY and CDR2 SMNVEV (reference sequence). This CDR3 spans 14 amino acids. J was trimmed by 4 bases and V by 4 bases; bases with no gene match: 4. The CDR3 nucleotides are TGTGCCAGCAGTTCCGACAGGGGGATCTATGGCTACACCTTC. Protein: CASSSDRGIYGYTF.